These T cell receptor beta chains were read from a single sample in a study of cytomegalovirus exposure and HLA in healthy donors. TCRdb's copy holds only in-frame clones and misses some; the assay was immunoSEQ multiplex PCR. In the table there are 25,000 to 35,000 clones, just under 90% of which are singletons. The sample comprised PBMCs. The receptors come from a boy younger than 18 in good health and CMV-seronegative. CDR3s include the opening cysteine and the closing phenylalanine or tryptophan. The order of the fields is V gene, clone size, D gene, J gene, CDR3 DNA, CDR3 protein. A D gene is named only where the DNA matches it firmly. Part of the rows lack a size; the others show once, few, many or a class for expanded clones.

V: TRBV5-4; size: .; D: TRBD2; J: TRBJ2-5; DNA: TGTGCCAGCAGCGGGCTAGCGGAAGAGACCCAGTACTTC; CDR3: CASSGLAEETQYF
V: TRBV21-1; size: .; D: .; J: TRBJ1-1; DNA: TGTGCCAGCAGCTTACTGACAGGGCCTGGTGAAGCTTTCTTT; CDR3: CASSLLTGPGEAFF
V: TRBV7-6; size: few; D: .; J: TRBJ2-3; DNA: TGTGCCAGCAGCCCCAGACAGGGCACAGATACGCAGTATTTT; CDR3: CASSPRQGTDTQYF
V: TRBV18; size: .; D: .; J: TRBJ1-4; DNA: TGTGCCAGCTCACCAAGTTCGTACAGTGGAAATGAAAAACTGTTTTTT; CDR3: CASSPSSYSGNEKLFF
V: TRBV4-2; size: .; D: TRBD2; J: TRBJ2-7; DNA: TGTGCCAGCAGAACGACTAGCGGGGGGGCCTACGAGCAGTACTTC; CDR3: CASRTTSGGAYEQYF
V: TRBV6-6; size: few; D: .; J: TRBJ2-7; DNA: TGTGCCACCATGTTGGGCCACTCCTACGAGCAGTACTTC; CDR3: CATMLGHSYEQYF
V: TRBV5-4; size: few; D: TRBD2; J: TRBJ2-1; DNA: TGTGCCAGCAGCTTGGATGCGGGGGGTTACAATGAGCAGTTCTTC; CDR3: CASSLDAGGYNEQFF
V: TRBV5-1; size: .; D: TRBD1; J: TRBJ1-2; DNA: TGCGCCAGCAATCCTGGACAGGGGGCATCTAGCTATGGCTACACCTTC; CDR3: CASNPGQGASSYGYTF
V: TRBV5-1; size: .; D: .; J: TRBJ1-1; DNA: TGCGCCAGCAGCTTGGAGGCAGGGCGTGGGGATGAAGCTTTCTTT; CDR3: CASSLEAGRGDEAFF
V: TRBV6-6; size: .; D: .; J: TRBJ2-5; DNA: TGTGCCAGCAGTTACCTCCACCAAGAGACCCAGTACTTC; CDR3: CASSYLHQETQYF
V: TRBV27; size: .; D: .; J: TRBJ2-3; DNA: TGTGCCAGCAGTTTATCGCGGCCAGATACGCAGTATTTT; CDR3: CASSLSRPDTQYF
V: TRBV5-1; size: .; D: TRBD1; J: TRBJ1-6; DNA: TGCGCCAGCAGCTTGGAGGCAGGGGGCCCACCCCTCCACTTT; CDR3: CASSLEAGGPPLHF
V: TRBV19; size: .; D: .; J: TRBJ1-1; DNA: TGTGCCAGTAGTATAAGTAGGAGGGTCACTGAAGCTTTCTTT; CDR3: CASSISRRVTEAFF
V: TRBV4-1; size: .; D: TRBD2; J: TRBJ2-1; DNA: TGCGCCAGCAGCCCCTTGGGACTAGCGGGGGCCATTATACGCTACAATGAGCAGTTCTTC; CDR3: CASSPLGLAGAIIRYNEQFF
V: TRBV7-6; size: .; D: .; J: TRBJ2-7; DNA: TGTGCCAGCAGCCAACACAGGGACTACGAGCAGTACTTC; CDR3: CASSQHRDYEQYF
V: TRBV6-6; size: .; D: .; J: TRBJ2-3; DNA: TGTGCCAGCAGTTCCGGCGGGGAGGCAGATACGCAGTATTTT; CDR3: CASSSGGEADTQYF
V: TRBV5-6; size: few; D: .; J: TRBJ2-4; DNA: TGTGCCAGCAGCTTGCCAGGAAGCCTAGCCAAAAACATTCAGTACTTC; CDR3: CASSLPGSLAKNIQYF
V: TRBV9; size: .; D: .; J: TRBJ2-1; DNA: TGTGCCAGCAGCGTAGTAGCCCATAGGGGGATCCCCTACAATGAGCAGTTCTTC; CDR3: CASSVVAHRGIPYNEQFF
V: TRBV7-2; size: once; D: TRBD1; J: TRBJ1-5; DNA: TGTGCCAGCAGCTCTAGGACAGGGAGAGATCAGCCCCAGCATTTT; CDR3: CASSSRTGRDQPQHF
V: TRBV10-1; size: .; D: TRBD1; J: TRBJ2-7; DNA: TGCGCCAGCAGTCTACTTGGACAGGGGATAACCTACGAGCAGTACTTC; CDR3: CASSLLGQGITYEQYF
V: TRBV5-4; size: .; D: .; J: TRBJ2-1; DNA: TGTGCCAGCAGCTTGGGGGGGGTTAAGGAAGGTGAGCAGTTCTTC; CDR3: CASSLGGVKEGEQFF
V: TRBV29-1; size: .; D: TRBD1; J: TRBJ2-7; DNA: TGCAGCGTCCGACAGGGGTCTGGCGAGCAGTACTTC; CDR3: CSVRQGSGEQYF
V: TRBV28; size: .; D: .; J: TRBJ1-5; DNA: TGTGCCAGCAGCACGACACAAGCTCATCAGCCCCAGCATTTT; CDR3: CASSTTQAHQPQHF
V: TRBV4-1; size: .; D: .; J: TRBJ2-7; DNA: TGCGCCAGCAGCCAAGATAGGGGGGGGGCGAACGAGCAGTACTTC; CDR3: CASSQDRGGANEQYF
V: TRBV6-5; size: .; D: .; J: TRBJ2-1; DNA: TGTGCCAGCAGTTCGACGGACAACAATGAGCAGTTCTTC; CDR3: CASSSTDNNEQFF